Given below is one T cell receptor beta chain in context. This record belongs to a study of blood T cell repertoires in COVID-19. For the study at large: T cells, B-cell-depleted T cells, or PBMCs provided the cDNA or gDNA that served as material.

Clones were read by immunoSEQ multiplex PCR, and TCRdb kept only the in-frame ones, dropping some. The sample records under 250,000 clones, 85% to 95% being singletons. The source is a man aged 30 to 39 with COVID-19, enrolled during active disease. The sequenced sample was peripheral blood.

The CDR3 region has the DNA TGTGCCAGTATGCCGCGACAGGACCCCTCTGGGGCCAACGTCCTGACTTTC. It is translated as CASMPRQDPSGANVLTF. The chain links TRBV19 to TRBJ2-6, with D tentatively TRBD1 (6 bases). There are 17 residues in the CDR3. V was shortened by 7 bases and J by 0 bases, with 16 bases between the two germline ends. Germline V gene sequence: CDR1 LNHDA, CDR2 SQIVND (reference sequence).